This TCR beta chain was observed in a study of cytotoxic CD8 clonotypes in ibrutinib-treated CLL. At the level of the study: Among the patients, fewer than twelve presented as relapsed/refractory and roughly 14 as treatment-naive; around 18 showed unmutated IGHV. After treatment lasting a median 12 months, range 6 to 36, response samples were collected.

The protocol was immunoSEQ multiplex PCR, while the TCRdb copy is restricted to in-frame clones and leaves out a portion. The sample holds some 150,000 clones, approximately 80% seen once. V lost 5 bases and J lost 8, with 19 bases in between. The CDR3 is 14 amino acids. Germline V gives CDR1 SGHRS, CDR2 YFSETQ. Overall study results and limits: Clonality was higher at ibrutinib response and returned toward baseline at progression.

Turning to this clone: The antigen is unknown.

The TCR originated in a human donor with chronic lymphocytic leukemia. This material consisted of PBMCs, taken after 12 months of ibrutinib treatment. The rearrangement uses TRBV5-1 and TRBJ2-5, with D tentatively TRBD1 (7 bases). The CDR3 is CASSSGQIGSTQYF. DNA for the CDR3: TGCGCCAGCAGTTCGGGACAGATCGGGAGTACCCAGTACTTC.